These 31 T cell receptor beta chains share one sample of origin, sequenced in a study of HIV-infected children after antiretroviral therapy interruption. Documented treatment: PENTA 11 planned treatment interruption arm or continuous ART arm. A 3' RACE protocol on RNA, with unique molecular identifiers, produced the TCR library. TCRdb reprocessed the 3' RACE reads via MiXCR and lists one record per CDR3 protein. The table has over 35,000 distinct CDR3 sequences, less than 8.5% seen once; the top ten hold approximately 0.97%. Sequenced material: CD45RA+ CD4+ T cells from PBMCs, pooled from several time points, taken from a donor given antiretroviral therapy, either interrupted or continuous. As to subset: naive CD4+ CD45RA+ CD45RO- T cells. These receptors all stem from a pool of human donors with HIV.

The table lists this clonotype with a few counts. The chain joins TRBV12-3 or TRBV12-4 to TRBJ2-1; TRBD1 matches 9 bases. The CDR3 is made up of 13 amino acids. J gave up 7 bases and V 6 bases, and 4 bases lay outside the gene matches. The CDR3 nucleotides are TGTGCCAGCAGCGACAGGGGGAGGAATGAGCAGTTCTTC. Protein sequence: CASSDRGRNEQFF.

This clonotype appeared many times. The rearrangement uses TRBV5-6 and TRBJ2-1; 8 bases are shared with TRBD2. The V gene end was trimmed by 4 bases and the J gene end by 2 bases; junction bases not matched to a gene: 5. The CDR3 sequence is 15 residues long. Germline-derived CDR1 and CDR2 are SGHDT and YYEEEE. The CDR3 DNA reads TGTGCCAGCAGCCTTATAGCGGGAACCTACAATGAGCAGTTCTTC. Amino acid sequence: CASSLIAGTYNEQFF. The full variable domain, rest sourced from reference TRBV5-6 and TRBJ2-1, is DAGVTQSPTHLIKTRGQQVTLRCSPKSGHDTVSWYQQALGQGPQFIFQYYEEEERQRGNFPDRFSGHQFPNYSSELNVNALLLGDSALYLCASSLIAGTYNEQFFGPGTRLTVL.

This clonotype was detected many times. The chain recombines TRBV20-1 with TRBJ1-2; D gene ambiguous. The CDR3 is 12 residues long. Germline V gene sequence: CDR1 DFQATT, CDR2 SNEGSKA (reference sequence). Trimming removed 5 bases from V and 0 bases from J, with 7 bases in between. Here the CDR3 DNA reads TGCAGTGCTCCCGGGACTAACTATGGCTACACCTTC. Translation gives CSAPGTNYGYTF.

A remark on this clonotype: The germline gene is not matched at one end of the junction; a read error may be the cause. The chain combines TRBV29-1 with TRBJ2-3, with 10 bases lining up with TRBD1. Germline V gene data show CDR1 as SQVTM and CDR2 as ANQGSEA. The CDR3 is made up of 14 amino acids. In nucleotides, the CDR3 is TGTGGTGCGCGGGACAGGGGTAGTGCAGAAACGCTGTATTTT. Translation: CGARDRGSAETLYF.

This clonotype was observed many times. The chain joins TRBV6-4 to TRBJ2-3; TRBD2 might be the D (6 bases). Trimming cost V 4 bases and J 0 bases, with 14 bases left between them. The CDR3 is made up of 16 amino acids. The germline V gene has CDR1 MRHNA and CDR2 SNTAGT. The CDR3 region is CASSGPNAGSTDTQYF. The CDR3 bases are TGTGCCAGCAGTGGACCGAATGCGGGGAGCACAGATACGCAGTATTTT.

This clonotype was seen repeatedly, ten times or more. The chain employs TRBV20-1 and TRBJ2-2, with 7 bases aligning to TRBD2. The V gene end was trimmed by 5 bases and the J gene end by 3 bases; junction bases not matched to a gene: 6. The germline gives CDR1 DFQATT, CDR2 SNEGSKA (reference sequence). This CDR3 is built from 14 residues. The CDR3 DNA follows: TGCAGTGCTGGGCGGGGGTGGGACACCGGGGAGCTGTTTTTT. Translated, it gives CSAGRGWDTGELFF.

The chain uses TRBV6-5 and TRBJ2-5, with 11 bases that match TRBD2. The junction had 12 bases not matched to a gene; V was cut back by 2 bases and J by 7 bases. The CDR3 has 17 amino acids. Germline loops: CDR1 MNHEY, CDR2 SVGAGI. CDR3 in DNA: TGTGCCAGCAGTTACGGGGGAGGGACTAGCGGAAGGGGGACCCAGTACTTC. Amino acids: CASSYGGGTSGRGTQYF.

V usage is TRBV7-2 and J usage is TRBJ2-5, with TRBD2 identical over 9 bases. Trimming took 5 bases from V and 3 from J; bases not matched to a gene: 13. Germline V gene data show CDR1 as SGHTA and CDR2 as FQGNSA. This CDR3 has 17 residues. This CDR3 reads CASSPWGVAGVEETQYF. Written as DNA, the CDR3 is TGTGCCAGCAGCCCCTGGGGAGTAGCGGGGGTTGAAGAGACCCAGTACTTC.

There are a few counts of this clonotype. The chain links TRBV7-2 to TRBJ2-5; 16 bases align to TRBD2. With 4 bases clipped from V and 5 bases from J, the junction kept 7 bases outside the gene matches. Germline assignment: CDR1 SGHTA and CDR2 FQGNSA. This CDR3 contains 17 residues. This chain's CDR3 is CASSSRGLAGGSETQYF. DNA for the CDR3: TGTGCCAGCAGCTCCCGGGGACTAGCGGGGGGGTCGGAGACCCAGTACTTC.

This clonotype turned up a few times. The J gene is TRBJ1-5, the V gene TRBV19; D remains ambiguous. The CDR3 covers 13 residues. Germline V gene data show CDR1 as LNHDA and CDR2 as SQIVND (reference sequence). CDR3: CAEAEDSNQPQHF. CDR3 in DNA: TGTGCGGAAGCTGAGGATAGCAATCAGCCCCAGCATTTT. The full variable domain, its missing parts supplied by reference TRBV19 and TRBJ1-5, is DGGITQSPKYLFRKEGQNVTLSCEQNLNHDAMYWYRQDPGQGLRLIYYSQIVNDFQKGDIAEGYSVSREKKESFPLTVTSAQKNPTAFYLCAEAEDSNQPQHFGDGTRLSIL.

J is TRBJ1-5 and V is TRBV24-1; 9 bases fit TRBD1. Germline lookup yields CDR1 KGHDR and CDR2 SFDVKD. The ends lost 4 bases at V and 6 bases at J; junction bases unmatched: 6. The CDR3 is made up of 15 amino acids. CDR3 amino acids: CATSDKGQGFQPQHF. In nucleotides, the CDR3 is TGTGCCACCAGTGACAAAGGACAGGGGTTTCAGCCCCAGCATTTT.

This clonotype was seen many times. The chain joins TRBV20-1 to TRBJ2-7, with 11 bases identical to TRBD2. Losses at the gene ends were 2 bases for V and 1 base for J; bases not matched to a gene: 1. Germline-derived CDR1 and CDR2 are DFQATT and SNEGSKA (reference sequence). The CDR3 covers 14 residues. The CDR3, as DNA: TGCAGTGCTAGACTAGCGGGAGGTTCCTACGAGCAGTACTTC. It yields the protein CSARLAGGSYEQYF.

This clonotype was counted only a few times. The genes are TRBV7-3 and TRBJ1-1; D gene uncertain. V dropped 1 base and J dropped 5 bases, with 11 bases sitting between them. This CDR3 comprises 14 residues. Per germline, CDR1 SGHTA and CDR2 FQGTGA. The CDR3 sequence: CASSLIDTRTEAFF. CDR3 nucleotide sequence: TGTGCCAGCAGCTTAATCGATACTAGGACTGAAGCTTTCTTT.

This clonotype has only a few counts. An end of the junction differs from the germline gene, which may be a read error. V gene TRBV6-6 combines with J gene TRBJ2-3; D possibly corresponds to TRBD2 (6 bases). CDR1 and CDR2 (germline): MNHNY, SVGAGI (reference sequence). The CDR3 is 15 amino acids. The CDR3 is CASSGDWERAETLYF. The DNA of the CDR3 is TGTGCCAGCAGCGGGGACTGGGAACGTGCAGAAACGCTGTATTTT.

This clonotype was counted a few times. The chain combines TRBV7-8 with TRBJ1-1; D gene uncertain. This CDR3 is 14 amino acids long. Germline CDR1 and CDR2: SGHVS and FQNEAQ. The germline V and J ends were trimmed by 2 bases and 3 bases, with 10 bases remaining between them. The CDR3 spells CASSLSGWDTEAFF. As DNA, the CDR3 is TGTGCCAGCAGCTTAAGTGGATGGGACACTGAAGCTTTCTTT.

This clonotype has ten or more counts. The chain has TRBV7-2 and TRBJ1-3; D unclear. CDR3 length: 16 amino acids. Germline V gene sequence: CDR1 SGHTA, CDR2 FQGNSA. V lost 0 bases and J lost 1, with 10 bases in between. CDR3 DNA sequence: TGTGCCAGCAGCTTAGCGACACAGCTTTCTGGAAACACCATATATTTT. Translated, it gives CASSLATQLSGNTIYF.

This clonotype was observed at least ten times. The chain carries TRBV5-1 and TRBJ2-5; TRBD1 might be the D (5 bases). Germline V lookup: CDR1 SGHRS, CDR2 YFSETQ. The CDR3 has 12 amino acids. Trimming took 0 bases from V and 5 from J, leaving 5 bases between them. CDR3 sequence (DNA): TGCGCCAGCAGCTTGGCAGGGGAGACCCAGTACTTC. Residues: CASSLAGETQYF.

This clonotype came up a few times. The rearrangement joins TRBV10-3 to TRBJ1-6; D perhaps matches TRBD1 (5 bases). V lost 8 bases to trimming and J lost 6 bases, with 20 bases between them. The germline V gene encodes CDR1 ENHRY and CDR2 SYGVKD. The CDR3 has 16 amino acids. The DNA of the CDR3 is TGTGCCATCGCGAACATCCAGGGCGGAATTAATTCACCCCTCCACTTT. Protein product: CAIANIQGGINSPLHF.

This clonotype was counted once. The genes are TRBV20-1 and TRBJ2-1, with 12 bases fitting TRBD2. The CDR3 contains 15 residues. V lost 1 base to trimming and J lost 4 bases; unmatched junction nucleotides: 2. Germline CDR1 and CDR2: DFQATT and SNEGSKA (reference sequence). The CDR3 DNA sequence: TGCAGTGCTAGAGGGACTAGCGGGGCGTACAATGAGCAGTTCTTC. It translates to CSARGTSGAYNEQFF.

V gene TRBV7-2 combines with J gene TRBJ1-5; D is unresolved. The germline gives CDR1 SGHTA, CDR2 FQGNSA. V shed 2 bases and J shed 4 bases, with 9 bases lying between them. This CDR3 region has 14 residues. The CDR3 region is CASSLWTENQPQHF. CDR3 in DNA: TGTGCCAGCAGCTTATGGACCGAAAATCAGCCCCAGCATTTT.

At least ten counts were recorded for this clonotype. V gene TRBV27 combines with J gene TRBJ2-7; 8 bases map to TRBD1. CDR1 and CDR2 (germline): MNHEY, SMNVEV (reference sequence). The ends lost 9 bases at V and 2 bases at J; junction bases unmatched: 6. This CDR3 region has 13 residues. CDR3: CARRTGSTYEQYF. As DNA, the CDR3 is TGTGCCAGAAGGACAGGGTCGACCTACGAGCAGTACTTC.

This clonotype appeared many times. The chain combines TRBV28 with TRBJ1-6; TRBD1 matches at 9 bases. Germline values: CDR1 MDHEN, CDR2 SYDVKM. V was clipped by 5 bases and J by 14 bases; unmatched bases: 7. The CDR3 runs to 13 residues. For the CDR3, the DNA is TGTGCCAGCAGTACTTACAGGGGGCTCACCCTCCACTTT. Its protein product is CASSTYRGLTLHF.

This clonotype occurred many times. The chain combines TRBV11-2 with TRBJ1-2; the D gene is possibly TRBD1 (5 bases). This CDR3 has 13 amino acids. Germline CDR1 and CDR2: SGHAT and FQNNGV. V was clipped by 5 bases and J by 8 bases, with 15 bases between them. The CDR3, as DNA: TGTGCCAGCAGCCTCGGACAAGGTGCCGGCTACACCTTC. It encodes CASSLGQGAGYTF.

This clonotype was counted once. This chain connects TRBV3-1 to TRBJ2-7; 8 bases are shared with TRBD2. This CDR3 has 16 residues. In germline, CDR1 is LGHDT, CDR2 YNNKEL (reference sequence). The V gene end was trimmed by 1 base and the J gene end by 6 bases; junction bases not matched to a gene: 11. The CDR3 is CASSQAGTRTSSEQYF. In nucleotides, the CDR3 is TGTGCCAGCAGCCAAGCCGGGACTAGAACCTCGTCCGAGCAGTACTTC.

This clonotype was detected ten times or more. V and J are TRBV5-6 and TRBJ2-5; 12 positions match TRBD2. J was trimmed by 2 bases and V by 7 bases; bases with no gene match: 12. This CDR3 region has 17 residues. Germline V gene data show CDR1 as SGHDT and CDR2 as YYEEEE. In DNA form, the CDR3 reads TGTGCCAGCCACTCCCTAGGACTAGCGGGGCCACAAGAGACCCAGTACTTC. Translating gives CASHSLGLAGPQETQYF.

This clonotype occurred many times. The V and J genes are TRBV18 and TRBJ2-6; D uncertain. The CDR3 is 18 amino acids. Trimming cost V 1 base and J 0 bases, with 13 bases left between them. CDR1 KGHSH and CDR2 LQKENI come from the germline V gene. CDR3 DNA: TGTGCCAGCTCACCACGAGGTCAAGATGACTCTGGGGCCAACGTCCTGACTTTC. It translates to CASSPRGQDDSGANVLTF.

This clonotype showed up many times. One end of the junction is discordant with germline, which a read error may explain. J is TRBJ2-3 and V is TRBV4-1; no reliable D call. The CDR3 totals 13 residues. Germline V lookup: CDR1 MGHRA, CDR2 YSYEKL. The CDR3 DNA sequence: TGTGCCAGCAGCCAAGAGACAATAAACACCTTGTACTTT. Encoded protein: CASSQETINTLYF.

This clonotype has ten or more counts. The gene calls are TRBV11-3 and TRBJ2-7; D is ambiguous. Per germline, CDR1 SGHNT and CDR2 YENEEA. V was trimmed by 1 base and J by 0 bases, leaving 10 bases between them. The CDR3 is made up of 15 amino acids. CDR3 sequence: CASSLVQASSYEQYF. The DNA of the CDR3 is TGTGCCAGCAGCTTAGTTCAGGCTTCCTCCTACGAGCAGTACTTC.

This clonotype has ten or more counts. The rearrangement links TRBV7-9 to TRBJ2-6, with 7 bases lining up with TRBD1. The germline V gene has CDR1 SEHNR and CDR2 FQNEAQ (reference sequence). The V gene end was trimmed by 1 base and the J gene end by 0 bases; junction bases not matched to a gene: 6. This CDR3 comprises 18 residues. The CDR3 coding sequence is TGTGCCAGCAGCTTAGACCGGGACAGAAGCTCTGGGGCCAACGTCCTGACTTTC. Translation gives CASSLDRDRSSGANVLTF.

This clonotype was counted ten times or more. The chain combines TRBV18 with TRBJ2-1, with D unresolved. V lost 0 bases and J 7 bases, leaving 10 bases between the germline ends. The CDR3 is 14 residues long. The germline V gene has CDR1 KGHSH and CDR2 LQKENI. The CDR3 DNA follows: TGTGCCAGCTCACCACCGGTTCCGGAAAATGAGCAGTTCTTC. This sequence encodes CASSPPVPENEQFF.

Relative to its sample, this clonotype is medium-sized (0.01 to 0.1%). The V and J genes are TRBV6-6 and TRBJ1-3; D remains unclear. Germline V CDR1 and CDR2: MNHNY, SVGAGI (reference sequence). The ends were cut back, 8 bases at V and 16 bases at J, with 27 bases in the middle. The CDR3 consists of 14 residues. CDR3 DNA sequence: TGTGCCAGCGGTGATCCGGATTCTGGAAATACGCTCTATTTT. Translation gives CASGDPDSGNTLYF.